The clone carrying this TCR beta chain was counted a few times. This record belongs to a study of T-cell reconstitution after alpha-beta-depleted transplantation in children. It was with unique molecular identifiers that the TCRbeta library was prepared. TCRdb called the PCR reads again in MiXCR, with one record for every CDR3 protein. In the table there are about 400,000 distinct CDR3 sequences, around 15% of which are singletons. There are 12 residues in the CDR3. Per germline, CDR1 SGHRS and CDR2 YFSETQ. V was cut by 3 bases and J by 7 bases, with 7 bases left in between. The receptor was derived from a boy under three years old who had a stem cell transplant for Wiskott-Aldrich syndrome, so the T cells may come from the graft donor. V is TRBV5-1 and J is TRBJ2-2, with D possibly matching TRBD2 (5 bases). The input for sequencing was PBMCs, mostly from graft donor cells, taken 360 days after TCRalphabeta/CD19-depleted stem cell transplant. In nucleotides, the CDR3 is TGCGCCAGCAGCTCCGGGGTCGGGGAGCTGTTTTTT. This encodes CASSSGVGELFF.